This passage covers 5 T cell receptor beta chains from one sample sequenced in a study of human T cells and chemical hapten exposure. As to time point: patch test 3, about 24 weeks after DPC sensitization. Treatment of the sample: therapeutic diphenylcyclopropenone sensitization with weekly scalp DPC. TCRdb called the RACE reads again in MiXCR, with one record for every CDR3 protein. Among 97,000 or so distinct CDR3 sequences, roughly a quarter were seen once, and the ten largest hold 10%. The material was whole blood, obtained in connection with sensitization to the hapten diphenylcyclopropenone (DPC). These receptors all come from a man aged 40-49 years with alopecia areata. Some clones in this sample may be carry-over from other donors' samples.

V and J are TRBV6-1 and TRBJ1-5; the D gene is possibly TRBD1 (6 bases). This CDR3 is built from 15 residues. Trimming removed 0 bases from V and 6 bases from J, with 12 bases in between. In germline, CDR1 is MNHNS, CDR2 SASEGT. CDR3 bases: TGTGCCAGCAGTGAAGCGGGCAGGGGAGGTCAGCCCCAGCATTTT. Protein sequence: CASSEAGRGGQPQHF.

The rearrangement joins TRBV10-3 to TRBJ2-3; TRBD2 aligns across 10 bases. The J segment lost 2 bases and the V segment lost 6 bases, leaving 5 bases of the junction unmatched. The CDR3 consists of 15 residues. CDR1 and CDR2 from the germline V gene are ENHRY and SYGVKD. CDR3 in DNA: TGTGCCATCAGGCCAGCGGGAGGGCCCACAGATACGCAGTATTTT. Translated, it gives CAIRPAGGPTDTQYF.

This clonotype was seen a few times. Here the CDR3 reads CASSLSTGAGANVLTF. CDR3 in DNA: TGTGCCAGCAGCTTATCGACAGGGGCTGGGGCCAACGTCCTGACTTTC. The chain employs TRBV7-9 and TRBJ2-6, with 8 bases aligning to TRBD1. The CDR3 has 16 residues. V was clipped by 2 bases and J by 2 bases; unmatched bases: 2. CDR1 SEHNR and CDR2 FQNEAQ come from the germline V gene (reference sequence).

The J gene is TRBJ2-5, the V gene TRBV4-1, with 8 bases aligning to TRBD2. Germline lookup yields CDR1 MGHRA and CDR2 YSYEKL. Trimming cost V 4 bases and J 0 bases; bases outside gene matches: 7. The CDR3 has 16 residues. CDR3 protein: CASSPGASGYQETQYF. In nucleotides, the CDR3 is TGCGCCAGCAGCCCAGGGGCTAGCGGGTACCAAGAGACCCAGTACTTC.

This clonotype turned up a few times. The genes are TRBV7-9 and TRBJ2-7; the D gene could be TRBD1 or TRBD2 (5 bases each). Trimming removed 6 bases at V and 5 bases at J, with 14 bases between. In germline, CDR1 is SEHNR, CDR2 FQNEAQ (reference sequence). The CDR3 totals 13 residues. The CDR3 region is CASSRGEWDEQYF. CDR3 DNA sequence: TGTGCCAGCAGTCGGGGCGAGTGGGACGAGCAGTACTTC.